The present T cell receptor (beta chain) was sequenced within a study of blood T cell repertoires in COVID-19. About the research overall: Some COVID-19 samples were acute and others convalescent; all came from the United States, Italy and Spain. The cDNA or gDNA used as material had been derived from T cells, B-cell-depleted T cells, or PBMCs.

Sequenced by immunoSEQ multiplex PCR; TCRdb stores in-frame clones only, minus some. The sample contains about 280,000 clones, approximately 85% of which appear only once. The CDR3 spans 15 residues. Trimming at V came to 5 bases and at J to 10 bases, leaving 9 bases not matched to a gene. Per the germline V gene, CDR1 is LNHDA and CDR2 is SQIVND (reference sequence). This clone was recorded at least ten times. The sequence came from a human donor in a cohort sampled during active COVID-19. The specimen was peripheral blood. The chain recombines TRBV19 with TRBJ2-1, with TRBD2 matching 12 bases. For the CDR3, the DNA is TGTGCCAGTAGTCCCCTAGCGGGAGGGTCTGACGAGCAGTTCTTC. It encodes CASSPLAGGSDEQFF.